The 28 T cell receptor beta chains given below trace back to one sample, sequenced in a study of cytomegalovirus exposure and HLA in healthy donors. In the PCR, 60 Vbeta and 13 Jbeta primers were used. TCRdb keeps only in-frame clones here, not all; method: immunoSEQ multiplex PCR. In the table there are about 170,000 clones, approximately 80% of which are singletons. The sequenced sample was PBMCs. These receptors were obtained from a man aged 25 to 45 in good health and CMV-seropositive.

This sequence joins TRBV25-1 and TRBJ2-1; 12 positions match TRBD2. Trimming took 5 bases from V and 7 from J; bases not matched to a gene: 12. The germline V gene encodes CDR1 MGHDK and CDR2 SYGVNS. The CDR3 loop spans 17 amino acids. CDR3 loop: CASSPYSSGRATNEQFF. CDR3 nucleotides: TGTGCCAGCAGTCCCTATTCTAGCGGGAGGGCCACGAATGAGCAGTTCTTC.

This clone occurred a few times. Distinct nucleotide sequences in the sample also encode this CDR3. The chain recombines TRBV5-1 with TRBJ2-7, with 7 bases lining up with TRBD1. The V gene's germline CDR1 is SGHRS and CDR2 YFSETQ. The length of the CDR3 is 14 residues. V lost 2 bases to trimming and J lost 2 bases; unmatched junction nucleotides: 4. CDR3 residues: CASSLRQGPYEQYF. CDR3 DNA: TGCGCCAGCAGCTTAAGACAGGGCCCCTACGAGCAGTACTTC.

This chain joins TRBV29-1 and TRBJ1-5; 9 nucleotides match TRBD1. The CDR3 runs 13 residues. The germline V gene encodes CDR1 SQVTM and CDR2 ANQGSEA. V lost 4 bases to trimming and J lost 6 bases; unmatched junction nucleotides: 4. The CDR3 loop reads CSVGDRGTQPQHF. The CDR3 DNA follows: TGCAGCGTTGGCGACAGGGGGACTCAGCCCCAGCATTTT. Using reference TRBV29-1 and TRBJ1-5 for the parts outside the CDR3, the full variable domain is SAVISQKPSRDICQRGTSLTIQCQVDSQVTMMFWYRQQPGQSLTLIATANQGSEATYESGFVIDKFPISRPNLTFSTLTVSNMSPEDSSIYLCSVGDRGTQPQHFGDGTRLSIL.

This CDR3 reads CASSLGGSSNQPQHF. The CDR3 region has the DNA TGCGCCAGCAGCTTGGGAGGAAGTAGCAATCAGCCCCAGCATTTT. The chain combines TRBV5-1 with TRBJ1-5; D call uncertain. V lost 0 bases and J lost 0, with 7 bases in between. The CDR3 runs to 15 residues. Germline V gives CDR1 SGHRS, CDR2 YFSETQ.

Only one count was recorded for this clone. This chain joins TRBV19 and TRBJ1-1; perhaps TRBD1 as D (5 bases). The ends were cut back, 5 bases at V and 1 base at J, with 11 bases in the middle. This CDR3 spans 14 amino acids. The germline gives CDR1 LNHDA, CDR2 SQIVND (reference sequence). The CDR3 region is CASSERQPNTEAFF. The CDR3 nucleotides are TGTGCCAGTAGTGAACGACAGCCGAACACTGAAGCTTTCTTT.

CDR3 nucleotides: TGTGCCAGCAGTGAAAGGGGACTAGCGGGAGGTAGAGGGTATGAGCAGTTCTTC. Amino acid sequence: CASSERGLAGGRGYEQFF. The chain links TRBV6-1 to TRBJ2-1, with TRBD2 matching over 15 bases. Unmatched junction bases numbered 10, after V lost 2 bases and J lost 8 bases. The CDR3 has 18 residues. In germline, CDR1 is MNHNS, CDR2 SASEGT.

The chain links TRBV11-2 to TRBJ1-1, with D perhaps TRBD1 (5 bases). Between the trimmed V and J ends, which lost 5 bases and 0 bases, there was a span of 19 bases. CDR1 and CDR2 (germline): SGHAT, FQNNGV. The CDR3 loop spans 17 amino acids. The DNA of the CDR3 is TGTGCCAGCAGCCGGATCTGGGGGGGGACGGTGAACACTGAAGCTTTCTTT. Protein: CASSRIWGGTVNTEAFF. The full variable domain, in which reference TRBV11-2 and TRBJ1-1 provide the parts outside the CDR3, is EAGVAQSPRYKIIEKRQSVAFWCNPISGHATLYWYQQILGQGPKLLIQFQNNGVVDDSQLPKDRFSAERLKGVDSTLKIQPAKLEDSAVYLCASSRIWGGTVNTEAFFGQGTRLTVV.

V gene TRBV25-1 combines with J gene TRBJ2-3; a weak D match, TRBD2 (6 bases). V was pared by 2 bases and J by 3 bases, with 9 bases between. The CDR3 spans 14 residues. The germline CDR1 and CDR2 sequences are MGHDK and SYGVNS. CDR3 loop: CASSEARGTDTQYF. In DNA form, the CDR3 reads TGTGCCAGCAGTGAAGCGCGGGGAACAGATACGCAGTATTTT.

The J gene is TRBJ2-5, the V gene TRBV29-1; 10 bases match TRBD1. Trimming removed 6 bases from V and 4 bases from J; junction bases left unmatched: 2. Germline values: CDR1 SQVTM, CDR2 ANQGSEA. CDR3 length: 12 residues. CDR3 residues: CSVGDRGETQYF. CDR3 nucleotides: TGCAGCGTCGGGGACAGGGGAGAGACCCAGTACTTC. Supplemented by reference TRBV29-1 and TRBJ2-5, the full variable domain reads SAVISQKPSRDICQRGTSLTIQCQVDSQVTMMFWYRQQPGQSLTLIATANQGSEATYESGFVIDKFPISRPNLTFSTLTVSNMSPEDSSIYLCSVGDRGETQYFGPGTRLLVL.

This clone appeared once. The chain joins TRBV28 to TRBJ2-7; 11 bases are a match to TRBD2. The V gene's germline CDR1 is MDHEN and CDR2 SYDVKM. The CDR3 is 17 amino acids. The J segment lost 1 base and the V segment lost 4 bases, leaving 9 bases of the junction unmatched. DNA of the CDR3: TGTGCCAGCAGTTCCGATCCTAGCGGGAGGAGGTCCTACGAGCAGTACTTC. Residues: CASSSDPSGRRSYEQYF. The full variable domain, completed using reference TRBV28 and TRBJ2-7, is DVKVTQSSRYLVKRTGEKVFLECVQDMDHENMFWYRQDPGLGLRLIYFSYDVKMKEKGDIPEGYSVSREKKERFSLILESASTNQTSMYLCASSSDPSGRRSYEQYFGPGTRLTVT.

The chain is built from TRBV2 and TRBJ2-5; a possible D gene is TRBD1 (6 bases). The J call may be incorrect, as the DNA end agrees better with TRBJ2-7. Germline-derived CDR1 and CDR2 are SNHLY and FYNNEI. This CDR3 comprises 15 residues. DNA of the CDR3: TGTGCCAGCACACCTCAGGGGACGGGCGCCTACGAGCAGTACTTC. This sequence encodes CASTPQGTGAYEQYF.

V and J are TRBV28 and TRBJ2-5, with 7 bases aligning to TRBD1. Germline CDR1 reads MDHEN; CDR2 reads SYDVKM. CDR3 length: 14 residues. Trimming cost V 5 bases and J 2 bases; bases outside gene matches: 5. The CDR3 loop reads CASSTDRAQETQYF. CDR3 DNA sequence: TGTGCCAGCAGTACCGACAGGGCGCAAGAGACCCAGTACTTC.

This chain joins TRBV7-9 and TRBJ2-3, with 7 nucleotides matching TRBD1. V lost 5 bases and J lost 2; bases outside the gene matches: 7. The V gene's germline CDR1 is SEHNR and CDR2 FQNEAQ (reference sequence). This CDR3 comprises 15 residues. The CDR3 coding sequence is TGTGCCAGCAGCCCTCAGACAGGGCTCACAGATACGCAGTATTTT. It codes for CASSPQTGLTDTQYF.

This rearrangement joins TRBV10-1 to TRBJ2-1; maybe TRBD1 (5 bases). The V end lost 0 bases, the J end lost 4 bases, and 16 bases lay between the germline ends. This CDR3 is 17 amino acids long. CDR1 is WNHNN and CDR2 is SYGVQD in the germline V gene (reference sequence). The CDR3: CASSESTTAAKYNEQFF. The CDR3 DNA reads TGCGCCAGCAGTGAGTCAACGACAGCTGCTAAATACAATGAGCAGTTCTTC.

The rearrangement links TRBV27 to TRBJ2-7; possible D gene TRBD2, 6 bases. Trimming stripped 0 bases from V and 3 bases from J, with 15 bases between. The length of the CDR3 is 16 residues. Germline assignment: CDR1 MNHEY and CDR2 SMNVEV (reference sequence). The CDR3 DNA reads as TGTGCCAGCAGTTTATCGGCAGGGACTCTACTCTACGAGCAGTACTTC. It is translated as CASSLSAGTLLYEQYF.

For this clone: Other nucleotide sequences from this sample produce the same CDR3. V is TRBV6-5 and J is TRBJ2-7, with D possibly being TRBD2 (6 bases). CDR3 size: 11 residues. Germline values: CDR1 MNHEY, CDR2 SVGAGI. V lost 6 bases and J lost 7, with 10 bases in between. CDR3 bases: TGTGCCAGCAGAAGGGACTCTGAGCAGTACTTC. Translating gives CASRRDSEQYF.

This clone appeared a few times. The chain is built from TRBV2 and TRBJ2-7; D may be TRBD1 (5 bases). This CDR3 has 13 amino acids. Germline CDR1 is SNHLY and CDR2 is FYNNEI. V dropped 7 bases and J dropped 5 bases, with 15 bases sitting between them. The CDR3 coding sequence is TGTGCCAGCATGGCAGGGCCACGAAACGAGCAGTACTTC. Amino acids: CASMAGPRNEQYF.

This clone was detected only once. CDR3 residues: CASSPRDSGRLGYGYTF. CDR3 DNA sequence: TGTGCCAGCAGCCCCCGGGACAGTGGACGGCTAGGCTATGGCTACACCTTC. The chain combines TRBV9 with TRBJ1-2, with TRBD1 matching 7 bases. Germline V gene sequence: CDR1 SGDLS, CDR2 YYNGEE. The length of the CDR3 is 17 residues. V was pared by 4 bases and J by 4 bases, with 16 bases of the junction left unmatched.

The rearrangement uses TRBV11-2 and TRBJ1-4, with 11 bases fitting TRBD1. The CDR3 length is 19 residues. The V segment lost 3 bases and the J segment 0 bases; nucleotides outside the gene matches: 9. From germline, CDR1 is SGHAT and CDR2 FQNNGV. CDR3 protein: CASSFRGGQGVTTNEKLFF. The CDR3 DNA is TGTGCCAGCAGCTTTCGCGGGGGACAGGGGGTAACAACTAATGAAAAACTGTTTTTT.

The V and J genes are TRBV7-2 and TRBJ1-1; D is ambiguous. CDR3 length: 14 residues. Germline V gene lookup returns CDR1 SGHTA and CDR2 FQGNSA. The germline V and J ends were trimmed by 0 bases and 4 bases, with 9 bases remaining between them. In nucleotides, the CDR3 is TGTGCCAGCAGCTTAGCTAAAGGGAGCACTGAAGCTTTCTTT. It specifies CASSLAKGSTEAFF.

This sequence joins TRBV6-1 and TRBJ2-7; 8 bases are a match to TRBD1. This CDR3 region has 14 residues. V dropped 11 bases and J dropped 0; count of bases not matched to a gene: 9. Germline-derived CDR1 and CDR2 are MNHNS and SASEGT. The CDR3 sequence is CAGADRVSSYEQYF. In DNA form, the CDR3 reads TGTGCCGGCGCGGACAGGGTGAGCTCCTACGAGCAGTACTTC.

With respect to this clone: At one end, the junction sequence differs from germline, possibly due to a read error. The chain recombines TRBV28 with TRBJ1-1; 9 bases match TRBD1. The CDR3 totals 11 residues. Germline loops: CDR1 MDHEN, CDR2 SYDVKM. CDR3 sequence: CASSRTGEALF. CDR3 DNA: TGTGCCAGCAGCAGGACAGGGGAGGCCCTCTTT.

The chain recombines TRBV28 with TRBJ2-7; 14 nucleotides match TRBD2. Germline CDR1 MDHEN, CDR2 SYDVKM. This CDR3 region has 15 residues. V trimming: 5 bases; J trimming: 6 bases; junction bases outside the gene matches: 6. CDR3 DNA: TGTGCCAGCAGTCTATCCGGACTAGCGGGAGGCGAGCAGTACTTC. This encodes CASSLSGLAGGEQYF.

J is TRBJ1-2 and V is TRBV5-1; D is uncertain. The CDR3 is made up of 17 amino acids. V gave up 4 bases and J gave up 2 bases, with 21 bases separating them. Germline CDR1 SGHRS, CDR2 YFSETQ. CDR3 DNA sequence: TGCGCCAGCAGCGGGAGGGAGGTTGGCCCGGCGAACTATGGCTACACCTTC. This translates into CASSGREVGPANYGYTF.

The chain uses TRBV14 and TRBJ1-2; D is unclear. The germline V gene encodes CDR1 SGHDN and CDR2 FVKESK. The CDR3 covers 14 residues. Trimming cost V 0 bases and J 4 bases, with 9 bases left between them. This CDR3 reads CASSQDWSIYGYTF. DNA of the CDR3: TGTGCCAGCAGCCAAGATTGGAGTATCTATGGCTACACCTTC.

The chain recombines TRBV7-8 with TRBJ2-7; 11 positions agree with TRBD2. The V gene's germline CDR1 is SGHVS and CDR2 FQNEAQ. V shed 3 bases and J 1 base; nucleotides not matched to a gene: 5. The CDR3 contains 16 residues. The CDR3 loop is CASSFQLAGVSYEQYF. The CDR3, as DNA: TGTGCCAGCAGCTTCCAACTAGCGGGAGTGTCCTACGAGCAGTACTTC.

The V call is TRBV13, the J call TRBJ2-5, with 8 bases aligning to TRBD1. Germline lookup yields CDR1 PRHDT and CDR2 FYEKMQ (reference sequence). The CDR3 totals 14 residues. The V segment lost 4 bases and the J segment 3 bases; nucleotides outside the gene matches: 4. The CDR3 spells CASSSATGEETQYF. The CDR3 nucleotides read TGTGCCAGCAGCTCCGCGACAGGGGAAGAGACCCAGTACTTC.

DNA for the CDR3: TGTGCCAGCAAACGGGGGAGGTTAGAGAACACTGAAGCTTTCTTT. Amino acids: CASKRGRLENTEAFF. This chain links TRBV6-5 with TRBJ1-1; perhaps TRBD1 as D (5 bases). Per germline, CDR1 MNHEY and CDR2 SVGAGI. Between the trimmed V and J ends, which lost 7 bases and 1 base, there was a span of 16 bases. The CDR3 runs 15 residues.